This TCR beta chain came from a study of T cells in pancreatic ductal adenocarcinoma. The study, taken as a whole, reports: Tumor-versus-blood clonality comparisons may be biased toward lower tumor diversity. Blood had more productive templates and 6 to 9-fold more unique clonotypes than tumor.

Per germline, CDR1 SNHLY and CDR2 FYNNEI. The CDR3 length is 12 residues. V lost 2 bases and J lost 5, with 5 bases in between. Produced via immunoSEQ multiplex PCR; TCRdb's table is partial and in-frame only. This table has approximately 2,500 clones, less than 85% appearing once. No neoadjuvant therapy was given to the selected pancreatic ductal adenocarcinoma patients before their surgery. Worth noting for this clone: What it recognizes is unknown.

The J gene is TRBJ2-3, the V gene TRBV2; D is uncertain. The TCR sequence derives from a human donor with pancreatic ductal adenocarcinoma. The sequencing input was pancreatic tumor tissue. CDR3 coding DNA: TGTGCCAGCAGTGAATATGGAGATACGCAGTATTTT. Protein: CASSEYGDTQYF.